Listed below are T cell receptor beta chains from one sample, sequenced in a study of blood T cell repertoires in COVID-19. Method: immunoSEQ multiplex PCR; TCRdb's copy keeps in-frame clones and lacks some. The table has tens of thousands of clones, 81% seen once; the top ten hold approximately 27%. Sequencing was carried out using peripheral blood. All receptors come from a woman aged 80 or older with COVID-19, enrolled during active disease. Each CDR3 is given with its conserved first and last residue. The D gene is left open where the match is weak. A row's size may be missing; if present it is once, few, many or a size class.

>few|TRBV1|TRBJ2-1|-
TGCACCAGCAGCCAACAGGGAAGTGAGCAGTTCTTC
CTSSQQGSEQFF
>-|TRBV19|TRBJ2-1|TRBD1
TGTGCCAGTAGTATTGGGACAGCTTACAATGAGCAGTTCTTC
CASSIGTAYNEQFF
>-|TRBV15|TRBJ1-1|-
TGTGCCACCAGCAGAGACAGGGCCTCGGCTTTCTTT
CATSRDRASAFF
>-|TRBV4-2|TRBJ2-2|TRBD1
TGTGCCAGCAGCCGTTGGACAGGGGACACCGGGGAGCTGTTTTTT
CASSRWTGDTGELFF
>-|TRBV18|TRBJ1-1|-
TGTGCCAGCTCACCAGGGAGGAACACTGAAGCTTTCTTT
CASSPGRNTEAFF
>few|TRBV6-5|TRBJ1-4|TRBD1
TGTGCCAGCAGTTACTCTGTCGGGACAGGGGTAAAACTGTTTTTT
CASSYSVGTGVKLFF
>few|TRBV29-1|TRBJ2-3|-
TGCAGCGTTGTTGGTACCACTGATACGCAGTATTTT
CSVVGTTDTQYF
>-|TRBV7-3|TRBJ1-6|-
TGTGCCAGCAGCCCCGGGGTCCATAATTCACCCCTCCACTTT
CASSPGVHNSPLHF
>-|TRBV18|TRBJ2-6|-
TGTGCCAGTTCCAAGGCCAACGTCCTGACTTTC
CASSKANVLTF
>-|TRBV3-1/TRBV3-2|TRBJ2-1|-
TGTGCCAGCAGCCAAGGATCCGAAGCGTACAATGAGCAGTTCTTC
CASSQGSEAYNEQFF
>few|TRBV2|TRBJ1-1|TRBD1
TGTGCCAGCAGGAGGGTGATGGGACAGGGGACTGAAGCTTTCTTT
CASRRVMGQGTEAFF
>-|TRBV28|TRBJ1-2|-
TGTGCCAGCAGTTTTGGGTTGAGTGCACAGTACCTCTATGGCTACACCTTC
CASSFGLSAQYLYGYTF
>-|TRBV19|TRBJ1-1|TRBD1
TGTGCCAGTAGTACCGGGACAGGAAGGGCGAACACTGAAGCTTTCTTT
CASSTGTGRANTEAFF
>-|TRBV19|TRBJ1-2|-
TGTGCCAGTAGTCTCGGGGTGACCGGGACTAACTATGGCTACACCTTC
CASSLGVTGTNYGYTF
>-|TRBV28|TRBJ1-4|TRBD1
TGTGCCAGCAGCCAGGACAGGGGAACAACTAATGAAAAACTGTTTTTT
CASSQDRGTTNEKLFF
>-|TRBV5-1|TRBJ2-7|-
TGCGCCAGCAGCTTGTTCGGGACATCGACCTACGAGCAGTACTTC
CASSLFGTSTYEQYF
>-|TRBV15|TRBJ1-5|-
TGTGCCACCAGCAGCACAGGAAGCAATCAGCCCCAGCATTTT
CATSSTGSNQPQHF
>-|TRBV7-8|TRBJ2-7|-
TGTGCCAGCAGCTTGGCCCTCTACGAGCAGTACTTC
CASSLALYEQYF
>-|TRBV6-2/TRBV6-3|TRBJ2-3|-
TGTGCCAGCAGTTATTGGGGCAGAAGCACAGATACGCAGTATTTT
CASSYWGRSTDTQYF
>-|TRBV6-6|TRBJ1-5|TRBD1
TGTGCCAGCAGGGGAAAGACAGGGCCCTGGACTCAGCCCCAGCATTTT
CASRGKTGPWTQPQHF
>-|TRBV7-3|TRBJ2-7|-
TGTGCCAGCAGCAGGGGGGGAAGCTCCTACGAGCAGTACTTC
CASSRGGSSYEQYF
>few|TRBV2|TRBJ1-3|TRBD1
TGTGCCAGCGCTACCGGGACAGCTGGAAACACCATATATTTT
CASATGTAGNTIYF
>-|TRBV28|TRBJ2-7|TRBD2
TGTGCCAGCAGTTTGGTAACCGGGACTAGCCTTTACGAGCAGTACTTC
CASSLVTGTSLYEQYF
>-|TRBV6-5|TRBJ2-1|TRBD2
TGTGCCAGCATAGAGTCGAGCGGGAGATTACATGAGCAGTTCTTC
CASIESSGRLHEQFF
>-|TRBV28|TRBJ1-5|TRBD1
TGTGCCAGCAGCCCCTGGACAGGGGGCACTCAGCCCCAGCATTTT
CASSPWTGGTQPQHF
>-|TRBV6-6|TRBJ2-7|-
TGTGCCAGCAGTTACTCGGCGGGGACCTACGAGCAGTACTTC
CASSYSAGTYEQYF
>once|TRBV3-1/TRBV3-2|TRBJ1-2|-
TGTGCCAGCAGCCAAGAGGCGGCTTTGGGTAATGGCTACACCTTC
CASSQEAALGNGYTF
>-|TRBV4-1|TRBJ2-1|TRBD2
TGCGCCAGCAGTCCTGCTAGCGGGAGTCGGAATGAGCAGTTCTTC
CASSPASGSRNEQFF
>-|TRBV2|TRBJ1-2|TRBD1
TGTGCCAGCAGTACCGGACAGGGGAGCTATGGCTACACCTTC
CASSTGQGSYGYTF
>-|TRBV14|TRBJ1-3|-
TGTGCCAGCAGCCGCGGGGGCGCTGGGGGAAACACCATATATTTT
CASSRGGAGGNTIYF
>-|TRBV19|TRBJ2-7|-
TGTGCCAGTAGTCTAACCTCCCGGGTCCACGAGCAGTACTTC
CASSLTSRVHEQYF
>-|TRBV7-8|TRBJ2-2|TRBD1
TGTGCCAGCACCTTCAAGGCGTACAGGGGCCGGGACCTCGACACCGGGGAGCTGTTTTTT
CASTFKAYRGRDLDTGELFF